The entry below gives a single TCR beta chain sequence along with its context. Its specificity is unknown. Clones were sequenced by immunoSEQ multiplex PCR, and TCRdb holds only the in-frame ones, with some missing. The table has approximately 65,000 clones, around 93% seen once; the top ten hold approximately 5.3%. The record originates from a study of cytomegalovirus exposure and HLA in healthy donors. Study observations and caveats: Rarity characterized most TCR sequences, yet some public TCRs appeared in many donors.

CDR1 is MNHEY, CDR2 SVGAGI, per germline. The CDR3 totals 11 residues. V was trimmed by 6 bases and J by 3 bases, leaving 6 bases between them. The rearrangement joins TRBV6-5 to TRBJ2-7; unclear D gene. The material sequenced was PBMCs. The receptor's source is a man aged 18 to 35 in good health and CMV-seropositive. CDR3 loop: CASSSFYEQYF. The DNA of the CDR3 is TGTGCCAGCAGCTCTTTCTACGAGCAGTACTTC.